This TCR beta chain was captured in a study of vaccination and CD4 T cells after COVID-19. Across the whole study: Convalescent donors totaled six males and four females, including two who were Hispanic.

The assay that was used to sequence DNA from cultured CD4+ T cells was the Oncomine TCR Beta short-read assay. One entry per CDR3 protein results from TCRdb running MiXCR on the PCR reads. This sample carries around 18,000 distinct CDR3 sequences, about 50% of them seen once, and the ten largest clones take roughly 7%. Noted treatment: roughly 11-day PBMC culture with coronavirus spike peptide pools or control peptides (ViraFEST assay). Germline V lookup: CDR1 DFQATT, CDR2 SNEGSKA (reference sequence). The length of the CDR3 is 14 residues. Trimming removed 5 bases from V and 3 bases from J; junction bases left unmatched: 6. This clonotype was observed a few times. Its matching antigen is unknown.

Source: CD4+ T cells from blood, cultured in vitro, taken before SARS-CoV-2 vaccination. V is TRBV20-1 and J is TRBJ2-3; 9 nucleotides align to TRBD1. The origin of this receptor is a human donor who had recovered from COVID-19. CDR3 region: CSASGQGRTDTQYF. The CDR3 DNA sequence: TGCAGTGCTTCGGGACAGGGCAGAACAGATACGCAGTATTTT.